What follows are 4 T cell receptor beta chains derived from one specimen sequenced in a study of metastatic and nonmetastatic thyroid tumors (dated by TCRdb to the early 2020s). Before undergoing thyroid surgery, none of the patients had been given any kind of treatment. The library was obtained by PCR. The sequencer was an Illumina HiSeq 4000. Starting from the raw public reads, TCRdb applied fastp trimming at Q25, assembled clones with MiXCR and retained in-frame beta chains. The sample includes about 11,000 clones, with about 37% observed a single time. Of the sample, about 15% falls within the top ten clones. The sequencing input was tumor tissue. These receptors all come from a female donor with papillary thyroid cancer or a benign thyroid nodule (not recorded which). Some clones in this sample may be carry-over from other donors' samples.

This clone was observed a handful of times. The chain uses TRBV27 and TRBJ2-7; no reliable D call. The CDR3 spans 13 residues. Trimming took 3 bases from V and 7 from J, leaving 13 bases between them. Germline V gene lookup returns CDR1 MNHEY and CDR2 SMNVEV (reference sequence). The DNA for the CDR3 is TGTGCCAGCAGTTTGTCCTTAGTGAGGGAGCAGTACTTC. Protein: CASSLSLVREQYF.

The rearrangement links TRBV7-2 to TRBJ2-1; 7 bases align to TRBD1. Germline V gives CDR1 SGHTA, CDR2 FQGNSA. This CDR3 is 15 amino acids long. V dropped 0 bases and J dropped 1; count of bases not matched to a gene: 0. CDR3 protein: CASSLATGSYNEQFF. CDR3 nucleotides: TGTGCCAGCAGCTTAGCGACAGGGTCCTACAATGAGCAGTTCTTC.

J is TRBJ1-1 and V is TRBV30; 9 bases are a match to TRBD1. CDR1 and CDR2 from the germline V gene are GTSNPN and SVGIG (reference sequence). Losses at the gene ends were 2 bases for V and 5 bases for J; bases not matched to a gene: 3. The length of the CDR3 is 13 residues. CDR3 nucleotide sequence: TGTGCCTGGAGTTGGGGACAGGGTACTGAAGCTTTCTTT. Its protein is CAWSWGQGTEAFF.

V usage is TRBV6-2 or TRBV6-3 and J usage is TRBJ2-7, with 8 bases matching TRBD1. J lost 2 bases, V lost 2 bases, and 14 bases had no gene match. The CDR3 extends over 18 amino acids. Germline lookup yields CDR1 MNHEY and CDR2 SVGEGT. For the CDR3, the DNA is TGTGCCAGCAGTTACGACCCGAGAAACAGGGGGAGAACCTACGAGCAGTACTTC. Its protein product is CASSYDPRNRGRTYEQYF.